This passage covers 5 T cell receptor beta chains from one sample sequenced in a study of blood T cell repertoires in COVID-19. Profiling relied on immunoSEQ multiplex PCR, and the TCRdb table lists in-frame clones only, not all of them. Of about 8,300 clones in the sample, roughly 88% were seen once. Sequencing was performed on peripheral blood. These receptors originate from a human donor in a cohort sampled during active COVID-19.

By sample fraction, this clone is medium-sized. The V call is TRBV28, the J call TRBJ2-1, with 8 bases that match TRBD2. J was trimmed by 8 bases and V by 3 bases; bases with no gene match: 9. The CDR3 runs to 15 residues. The germline gives CDR1 MDHEN, CDR2 SYDVKM. This CDR3 is CASSFGLAGAYEQFF. CDR3 bases: TGTGCCAGCAGTTTCGGGCTAGCGGGCGCATATGAGCAGTTCTTC.

V and J are TRBV10-3 and TRBJ2-7; 8 positions match TRBD1. The CDR3 is 13 amino acids. The germline V gene has CDR1 ENHRY and CDR2 SYGVKD. Germline trimming cut 7 bases from V and 5 bases from J; bases unmatched to any gene: 7. This CDR3 is CAITGTGLDEQYF. CDR3 coding DNA: TGTGCCATCACGGGGACAGGCTTAGACGAGCAGTACTTC.

This rearrangement joins TRBV28 to TRBJ2-7; possibly TRBD1 for D (5 bases). V shed 2 bases and J shed 2 bases, with 7 bases lying between them. This CDR3 has 13 amino acids. The germline V gene encodes CDR1 MDHEN and CDR2 SYDVKM. CDR3 region: CASSLRGTYEQYF. CDR3 coding DNA: TGTGCCAGCAGTTTAAGGGGTACCTACGAGCAGTACTTC.

The chain carries TRBV11-2 and TRBJ2-5, with D perhaps TRBD2 (7 bases). The CDR3 spans 15 residues. Germline loops: CDR1 SGHAT, CDR2 FQNNGV. V was shortened by 1 base and J by 5 bases, with 14 bases between the two germline ends. The CDR3 sequence: CASSLGRGARETQYF. CDR3 DNA sequence: TGTGCCAGCAGCTTAGGTCGGGGGGCAAGGGAGACCCAGTACTTC.

The rearrangement joins TRBV5-6 to TRBJ2-3; D is perhaps TRBD1 (5 bases). The CDR3 is 14 residues long. The germline CDR1 and CDR2 sequences are SGHDT and YYEEEE. V was pared by 1 base and J by 2 bases, with 8 bases between. CDR3 residues: CASSLWGLTDTQYF. The CDR3 DNA sequence: TGTGCCAGCAGCTTGTGGGGCCTCACAGATACGCAGTATTTT.